Below are 20 T cell receptor beta chains sequenced from a single sample in a study of T-cell reconstitution after alpha-beta-depleted transplantation in children (dated by TCRdb to the mid-2010s). This sample's treatment or condition label indicates: allogeneic hematopoietic cell transplantation with graft depleted of TCRalphabeta T cells and CD19 B cells. The library was prepared using PCR. Data came from an Illumina HiSeq 2500. Molecular barcoding was employed in the preparation of TCR libraries, with unique molecular identifiers being used to normalize TCRbeta repertoire quantification. Clones were called with MiXCR by TCRdb after fastp trimmed the public reads at Q25, and only in-frame beta chains were retained. Rows with a matching CDR3 protein are joined into one entry that keeps the most common DNA and genes. Present in this sample are hundreds of thousands of distinct CDR3 sequences, 8.2% of which were seen just once. The ten largest account for 6.3% of the sample.

Sample: PBMCs, mostly from graft donor cells, taken 180 days after TCRalphabeta/CD19-depleted stem cell transplant. Source of these receptors: a male patient under 18 who had a stem cell transplant for acute lymphoblastic leukemia, so the T cells may come from the graft donor.

Ten or more counts support this clonotype. The rearrangement joins TRBV4-3 to TRBJ2-3; 12 bases match TRBD2. V lost 2 bases, J lost 0 bases, and 6 bases stayed unmatched. The CDR3 loop spans 18 amino acids. Germline V gene lookup returns CDR1 LGHNA and CDR2 YSLEER. The CDR3 sequence: CASSQRLAGGMSTDTQYF. In nucleotides, the CDR3 is TGCGCCAGCAGCCAACGCCTAGCGGGGGGGATGAGCACAGATACGCAGTATTTT.

This clonotype was recorded many times. This chain joins TRBV29-1 and TRBJ2-3, with D possibly being TRBD1 or TRBD2 (5 bases each). There are 13 residues in the CDR3. V lost 3 bases and J lost 2, with 9 bases in between. Per germline, CDR1 SQVTM and CDR2 ANQGSEA. The CDR3 region is CSVDPGATDTQYF. The CDR3 DNA follows: TGCAGCGTTGACCCCGGGGCCACAGATACGCAGTATTTT.

V gene TRBV28 combines with J gene TRBJ1-6; D is unresolved. Germline CDR1 reads MDHEN; CDR2 reads SYDVKM. The ends were cut back, 4 bases at V and 11 bases at J, with 6 bases in the middle. This CDR3 has 11 residues. CDR3 nucleotide sequence: TGTGCCAGCAGTTACGGAACACCCCTCCACTTT. Its translation: CASSYGTPLHF.

This clonotype was detected a few times. The chain combines TRBV6-2 or TRBV6-3 with TRBJ1-1; a weak D match, TRBD1 (5 bases). Germline V lookup: CDR1 MNHEY, CDR2 SVGEGT. Between the trimmed V and J ends, which lost 0 bases and 4 bases, there was a span of 9 bases. The CDR3 is 14 amino acids. The CDR3 nucleotides are TGTGCCAGCAGTTACTCAGGGGCGAGCACTGAAGCTTTCTTT. Its translation: CASSYSGASTEAFF.

The sample holds many counts of this clonotype. The V gene is TRBV28, the J gene TRBJ1-3; 7 nucleotides match TRBD1. Trimming took 3 bases from V and 3 from J; bases not matched to a gene: 5. This CDR3 has 15 residues. Germline V gene lookup returns CDR1 MDHEN and CDR2 SYDVKM. The CDR3 region is CASSFTRGLGNTIYF. The CDR3, as DNA: TGTGCCAGCAGTTTCACGAGGGGGCTTGGAAACACCATATATTTT.

This clonotype was counted ten times or more. The chain is built from TRBV11-3 and TRBJ2-2; D gene ambiguous. V lost 5 bases and J 4 bases, leaving 8 bases between the germline ends. Germline-derived CDR1 and CDR2 are SGHNT and YENEEA. This CDR3 has 13 residues. The CDR3 region has the DNA TGTGCCAGCAGCCCGAAGGGCACCGGGGAGCTGTTTTTT. It is translated as CASSPKGTGELFF.

This clonotype was seen repeatedly, ten times or more. CDR3 loop: CASSLTGQGGDEAFF. In DNA, the CDR3 is TGCGCCAGCAGCTTGACCGGACAGGGGGGAGATGAAGCTTTCTTT. This chain connects TRBV5-1 to TRBJ1-1; 10 bases agree with TRBD1. The CDR3 contains 15 residues. Germline-derived CDR1 and CDR2 are SGHRS and YFSETQ. The J segment lost 7 bases and the V segment lost 1 base, leaving 7 bases of the junction unmatched.

Remarks on this clonotype: A much larger clone sits a single nucleotide away, making a read error possible. V and J are TRBV6-5 and TRBJ2-3, with D tentatively TRBD1 (6 bases). The CDR3 extends over 17 amino acids. Germline CDR1 MNHEY, CDR2 SVGAGI. The CDR3 loop reads CASSSSRGQRHTNTQYF. In nucleotides, the CDR3 is TGTGCCAGCAGTTCCTCGCGCGGACAGAGACACACAAATACGCAGTATTTT.

This clonotype was observed at least ten times. The chain recombines TRBV6-5 with TRBJ1-2; 7 bases line up with TRBD1. The CDR3 sequence is 14 residues long. The ends lost 2 bases at V and 4 bases at J; junction bases unmatched: 4. Germline V lookup: CDR1 MNHEY, CDR2 SVGAGI. The CDR3 spells CASSYTGVIYGYTF. CDR3 in DNA: TGTGCCAGCAGTTACACAGGGGTTATCTATGGCTACACCTTC.

This clonotype was picked up many times. The rearrangement joins TRBV29-1 to TRBJ1-1, with D perhaps TRBD1 (5 bases). The CDR3 spans 12 residues. CDR1 is SQVTM, CDR2 ANQGSEA, per germline. V lost 7 bases and J lost 6, with 15 bases in between. The DNA for the CDR3 is TGCAGCGCTTCCACAGGTGTGCCTGAAGCTTTCTTT. Its protein is CSASTGVPEAFF.

This clonotype was detected many times. The chain links TRBV27 to TRBJ2-7, with TRBD1 matching 8 bases. CDR1 is MNHEY and CDR2 is SMNVEV in the germline V gene (reference sequence). This CDR3 region has 15 residues. The V segment lost 3 bases and the J segment 0 bases; nucleotides outside the gene matches: 4. The CDR3 is CASSLTGASSYEQYF. As DNA, the CDR3 is TGTGCCAGCAGTTTGACAGGGGCTAGCTCCTACGAGCAGTACTTC.

In this sample, this clonotype turned up many times. V is TRBV11-2 and J is TRBJ2-1; no reliable D call. The CDR3 runs 20 residues. Trimming took off 5 bases at V and 3 bases at J, with 29 bases between the two ends. Germline loops: CDR1 SGHAT, CDR2 FQNNGV. CDR3 region: CASSPHRLTRLVFNYNEQFF. Here the CDR3 DNA reads TGTGCCAGCAGCCCCCATCGACTGACTCGGCTGGTATTTAACTACAATGAGCAGTTCTTC. Filled out from reference TRBV11-2 and TRBJ2-1, the complete variable domain reads EAGVAQSPRYKIIEKRQSVAFWCNPISGHATLYWYQQILGQGPKLLIQFQNNGVVDDSQLPKDRFSAERLKGVDSTLKIQPAKLEDSAVYLCASSPHRLTRLVFNYNEQFFGPGTRLTVL.

This clonotype was recorded at least ten times. The V call is TRBV7-2, the J call TRBJ2-2, with D possibly called TRBD1 or TRBD2 (5 bases each). The V end was cut by 7 bases, the J end by 5 bases, with 11 bases between. This CDR3 has 13 amino acids. Germline V lookup: CDR1 SGHTA, CDR2 FQGNSA. For the CDR3, the DNA is TGTGCCAGCACCCGGGGCCCTACCGGGGAGCTGTTTTTT. Translating gives CASTRGPTGELFF.

This clonotype appeared many times. The chain couples TRBV6-5 to TRBJ1-1; 9 bases agree with TRBD1. Germline V lookup: CDR1 MNHEY, CDR2 SVGAGI. With V trimmed by 6 bases and J by 7 bases, 6 bases remained unmatched. The CDR3 is 13 amino acids. CDR3 residues: CASRTGGIHEAFF. CDR3 in DNA: TGTGCCAGCAGGACAGGGGGGATACATGAAGCTTTCTTT.

At least ten counts were recorded for this clonotype. The V call is TRBV20-1, the J call TRBJ2-7; TRBD1 aligns across 7 bases. The CDR3 has 15 amino acids. Germline-derived CDR1 and CDR2 are DFQATT and SNEGSKA (reference sequence). Trimming took 5 bases from V and 4 from J; bases not matched to a gene: 14. The CDR3 here is CSALTDRAESYEQYF. For the CDR3, the DNA is TGCAGTGCTCTAACTGACAGGGCAGAGAGTTACGAGCAGTACTTC.

This clonotype was counted at least ten times. The chain has TRBV24-1 and TRBJ2-2, with no clear D. V was cut by 8 bases and J by 1 base, with 4 bases left in between. The CDR3 extends over 12 amino acids. CDR1 is KGHDR, CDR2 SFDVKD, per germline. DNA of the CDR3: TGTGCCACCAAAGAGAACACCGGGGAGCTGTTTTTT. Translating gives CATKENTGELFF.

This clonotype came up many times. In nucleotides, the CDR3 is TGTGCCAGCAGCCCACGCCGAGGGTCAGATACGCAGTATTTT. Translation gives CASSPRRGSDTQYF. The chain joins TRBV7-2 to TRBJ2-3, with a possible D match to TRBD2 (5 bases). The CDR3 loop spans 14 amino acids. The ends were cut back, 5 bases at V and 4 bases at J, with 13 bases in the middle. Germline CDR1 SGHTA, CDR2 FQGNSA. Based on the CDR3 plus reference TRBV7-2 and TRBJ2-3, the full variable domain is GAGVSQSPSNKVTEKGKDVELRCDPISGHTALYWYRQSLGQGLEFLIYFQGNSAPDKSGLPSDRFSAERTGGSVSTLTIQRTQQEDSAVYLCASSPRRGSDTQYFGPGTRLTVL.

This clonotype was found many times. The chain's CDR3 is CASSVGNQPQHF. The CDR3 DNA reads as TGTGCCAGCAGCGTAGGCAATCAGCCCCAGCATTTT. J is TRBJ1-5 and V is TRBV9; D gene ambiguous. The CDR3 runs to 12 residues. Germline values: CDR1 SGDLS, CDR2 YYNGEE. The V end lost 0 bases, the J end lost 2 bases, and 0 bases lay between the germline ends.

This clonotype was counted many times. The chain couples TRBV28 to TRBJ1-2, with a possible D match to TRBD1 (5 bases). Trimming pared 6 bases from V and 6 bases from J, leaving 11 bases between. Looked up from germline, CDR1 is MDHEN and CDR2 is SYDVKM. The CDR3 consists of 12 residues. The CDR3 DNA is TGTGCCAGCAGCTCACTAGGGGATGGCTACACCTTC. Translated: CASSSLGDGYTF.

V usage is TRBV27 and J usage is TRBJ2-7, with D maybe TRBD2 (6 bases). Germline values: CDR1 MNHEY, CDR2 SMNVEV (reference sequence). V gave up 1 base and J gave up 5 bases, with 9 bases separating them. This CDR3 region has 13 residues. CDR3 DNA sequence: TGTGCCAGCAGTTTATTGGGGGAGGACGAGCAGTACTTC. Its translation is CASSLLGEDEQYF.